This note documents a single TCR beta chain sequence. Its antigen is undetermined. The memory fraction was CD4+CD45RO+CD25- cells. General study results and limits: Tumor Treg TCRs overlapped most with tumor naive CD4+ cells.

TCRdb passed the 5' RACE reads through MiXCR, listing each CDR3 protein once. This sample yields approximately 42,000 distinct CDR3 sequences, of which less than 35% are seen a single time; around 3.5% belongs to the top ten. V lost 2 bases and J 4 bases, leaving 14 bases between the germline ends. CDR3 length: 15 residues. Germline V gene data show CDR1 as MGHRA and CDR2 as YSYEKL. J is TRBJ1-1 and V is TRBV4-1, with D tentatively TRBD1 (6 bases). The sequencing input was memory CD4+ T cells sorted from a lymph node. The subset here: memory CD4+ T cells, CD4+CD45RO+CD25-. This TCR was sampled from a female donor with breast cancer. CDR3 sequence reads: CASSQIQGKGTEAFF. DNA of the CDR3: TGCGCCAGCAGCCAAATACAGGGTAAAGGCACTGAAGCTTTCTTT.